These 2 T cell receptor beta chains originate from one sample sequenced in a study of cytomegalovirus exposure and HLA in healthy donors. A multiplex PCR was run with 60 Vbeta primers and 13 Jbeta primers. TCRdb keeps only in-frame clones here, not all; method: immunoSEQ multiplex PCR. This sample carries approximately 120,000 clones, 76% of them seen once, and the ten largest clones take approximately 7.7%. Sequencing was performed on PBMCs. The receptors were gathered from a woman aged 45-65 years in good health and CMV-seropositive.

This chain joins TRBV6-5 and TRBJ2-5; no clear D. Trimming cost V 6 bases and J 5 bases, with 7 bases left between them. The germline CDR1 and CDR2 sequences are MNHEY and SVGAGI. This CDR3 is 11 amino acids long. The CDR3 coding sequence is TGTGCCAGCAGCCTACGGGAGACCCAGTACTTC. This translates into CASSLRETQYF.

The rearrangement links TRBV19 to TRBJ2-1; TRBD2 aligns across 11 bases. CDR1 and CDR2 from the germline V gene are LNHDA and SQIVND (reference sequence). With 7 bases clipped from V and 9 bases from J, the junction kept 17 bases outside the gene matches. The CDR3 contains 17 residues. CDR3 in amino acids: CASIPNPGLAESGEQFF. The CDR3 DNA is TGTGCCAGTATCCCAAATCCGGGACTAGCGGAATCGGGTGAGCAGTTCTTC.